This T cell receptor beta chain was sequenced during a study of cytomegalovirus exposure and HLA in healthy donors. PCR involved 60 Vbeta and 13 Jbeta primers. Study processing details: Per a later analysis, the number of unique TCR beta chains was about 80 million, of which about 11 million were shared. Sequenced by immunoSEQ multiplex PCR; TCRdb stores in-frame clones only, minus some. V and J calls and clone size are copied from that table; D and trimming were computed from the DNA. The table shows some 150,000 clones, with around three quarters occurring only once. The V gene lost 4 bases and the J gene lost 10 bases, with 17 bases spanning the gap. This CDR3 contains 14 residues. CDR1 and CDR2 (germline): ENHRY, SYGVKD. Details on this clone: Its specificity is unknown.

Study conclusions and caveats: Cytomegalovirus status, reportedly, was diagnosed with high specificity and sensitivity by the classifier.

The gene calls are TRBV10-3 and TRBJ2-1; possibly TRBD2 for D (5 bases). The TCR comes from a woman aged 55-70 years in good health and CMV-seropositive. The sequencing sample was made of PBMCs. The CDR3 protein is CAISGPTSLAEQFF. The CDR3 DNA is TGTGCCATCAGTGGCCCCACCTCGCTAGCAGAGCAGTTCTTC.